Presented here are 21 T cell receptor beta chains from one specimen sequenced in a study of T cell responses to AZD1222 COVID-19 vaccine. Profiled with immunoSEQ multiplex PCR; TCRdb holds only in-frame clones, not every one. The sample comprises 150,000 or so clones, 91% of which are singletons, and approximately 3.8% rests with the top ten. The material sequenced was peripheral blood, taken 28 days after the second AZD1222 dose. These receptors all stem from an adult who received the AZD1222 COVID-19 vaccine.

This chain links TRBV15 with TRBJ2-1; 7 bases align to TRBD2. The CDR3 totals 17 residues. J lost 3 bases, V lost 0 bases, and 8 bases had no gene match. Germline V CDR1 and CDR2: LNHNV, YYDKDF (reference sequence). The CDR3 loop is CATSRDLRLADYNEQFF. In nucleotides, the CDR3 is TGTGCCACCAGCAGAGATTTAAGACTAGCTGACTACAATGAGCAGTTCTTC.

CDR3 DNA sequence: TGTGCCAGCAGTAACCCGGGACAGACGAATTATAATTCACCCCTCCACTTT. It codes for CASSNPGQTNYNSPLHF. The V call is TRBV2, the J call TRBJ1-6, with 7 bases lining up with TRBD1. Germline V gives CDR1 SNHLY, CDR2 FYNNEI. CDR3 size: 17 residues. J was trimmed by 4 bases and V by 5 bases; bases with no gene match: 11. The entire variable domain, with the rest obtained from reference TRBV2 and TRBJ1-6, is as follows: EPEVTQTPSHQVTQMGQEVILRCVPISNHLYFYWYRQILGQKVEFLVSFYNNEISEKSEIFDDQFSVERPDGSNFTLKIRSTKLEDSAMYFCASSNPGQTNYNSPLHFGNGTRLTVT.

V usage is TRBV30 and J usage is TRBJ2-4; 11 bases are a match to TRBD1. Per germline, CDR1 GTSNPN and CDR2 SVGIG (reference sequence). Trimming at V came to 4 bases and at J to 6 bases, leaving 5 bases not matched to a gene. CDR3 length: 14 amino acids. Here the CDR3 reads CAWTAGTGGNIQYF. The DNA of the CDR3 is TGTGCCTGGACTGCCGGGACAGGGGGAAACATTCAGTACTTC.

V is TRBV9 and J is TRBJ1-6, with a possible D match to TRBD1 (5 bases). Deletions cut 0 bases from V and 11 bases from J, with 12 bases between. CDR3 length: 14 amino acids. CDR1 is SGDLS and CDR2 is YYNGEE in the germline V gene. This CDR3 reads CASSVAQGSPPLHF. In nucleotides, the CDR3 is TGTGCCAGCAGCGTAGCCCAGGGTAGTCCACCCCTCCACTTT.

The chain has TRBV13 and TRBJ1-1, with 7 bases fitting TRBD1. The length of the CDR3 is 15 residues. The J segment lost 0 bases and the V segment lost 5 bases, leaving 6 bases of the junction unmatched. Germline CDR1 and CDR2: PRHDT and FYEKMQ (reference sequence). Here the CDR3 reads CASSPRGQVNTEAFF. The CDR3 DNA is TGTGCCAGCAGCCCCCGAGGACAGGTGAACACTGAAGCTTTCTTT.

This chain joins TRBV2 and TRBJ2-7; TRBD1 matches at 10 bases. V lost 1 base, J lost 2 bases, and 8 bases stayed unmatched. CDR3 length: 17 amino acids. CDR1 is SNHLY and CDR2 is FYNNEI in the germline V gene. The CDR3 coding sequence is TGTGCCAGCAGTGAAGGCAGGGGAGGGACAGGGGCCTACGAGCAGTACTTC. Amino acid sequence: CASSEGRGGTGAYEQYF.

V gene TRBV24-1 combines with J gene TRBJ1-1; D gene uncertain. CDR3 size: 13 residues. Germline V gene lookup returns CDR1 KGHDR and CDR2 SFDVKD. Deletions cut 3 bases from V and 1 base from J, with 5 bases between. As DNA, the CDR3 is TGTGCCACCAGTGATGGATGGAACACTGAAGCTTTCTTT. It is translated as CATSDGWNTEAFF.

The V gene is TRBV10-3, the J gene TRBJ1-1, with D hard to call. The CDR3 spans 15 residues. Germline V gene lookup returns CDR1 ENHRY and CDR2 SYGVKD. Trimming took off 0 bases at V and 2 bases at J, with 10 bases between the two ends. DNA of the CDR3: TGTGCCATCAGTGAGTCGGCGGGGTATAACACTGAAGCTTTCTTT. It codes for CAISESAGYNTEAFF.

This chain joins TRBV25-1 and TRBJ1-1; unclear D gene. This CDR3 spans 11 amino acids. From germline, CDR1 is MGHDK and CDR2 SYGVNS. Trimming took 3 bases from V and 3 from J, leaving 2 bases between them. The CDR3 loop is CASSDHTEAFF. For the CDR3, the DNA is TGTGCCAGCAGTGATCACACTGAAGCTTTCTTT.

V gene TRBV9 combines with J gene TRBJ2-3; weak D call: TRBD2 (6 bases). The germline V gene has CDR1 SGDLS and CDR2 YYNGEE. V was shortened by 1 base and J by 2 bases, with 11 bases between the two germline ends. The CDR3 length is 15 residues. The DNA for the CDR3 is TGTGCCAGCAGCGTACTAGCGTCAATCACAGATACGCAGTATTTT. Amino acids: CASSVLASITDTQYF.

This rearrangement joins TRBV20-1 to TRBJ2-7; D remains ambiguous. CDR1 DFQATT and CDR2 SNEGSKA come from the germline V gene (reference sequence). The CDR3 sequence is 11 residues long. Trimming removed 2 bases at V and 5 bases at J, with 7 bases between. This CDR3 reads CSARPRDEQYF. In nucleotides, the CDR3 is TGCAGTGCTAGACCCCGGGACGAGCAGTACTTC.

J is TRBJ2-5 and V is TRBV15; D is perhaps TRBD1 (6 bases). CDR3 length: 15 residues. Germline CDR1 reads LNHNV; CDR2 reads YYDKDF (reference sequence). Trimming took off 0 bases at V and 2 bases at J, with 10 bases between the two ends. This chain's CDR3 is CATSRDRGLQETQYF. The CDR3 coding sequence is TGTGCCACCAGCAGAGATAGGGGGTTACAAGAGACCCAGTACTTC.

This chain uses TRBV7-8 with TRBJ1-1, with 7 positions matching TRBD1. Trimming at V came to 1 base and at J to 3 bases, leaving 8 bases not matched to a gene. Germline V gene data show CDR1 as SGHVS and CDR2 as FQNEAQ. The CDR3 has 16 amino acids. This CDR3 is CASSLVRQGRDTEAFF. CDR3 DNA: TGTGCCAGCAGCTTAGTACGACAGGGAAGAGACACTGAAGCTTTCTTT.

The chain joins TRBV4-1 to TRBJ2-7; D may be TRBD1 or TRBD2 (5 bases each). The germline gives CDR1 MGHRA, CDR2 YSYEKL. The V and J ends lost 4 bases and 3 bases respectively, with 22 bases between them. This CDR3 region has 17 residues. CDR3 in DNA: TGCGCCAGCAGCCCACCCCCGGGACGCCTCTTAATCTACGAGCAGTACTTC. Protein sequence: CASSPPPGRLLIYEQYF.

The CDR3 sequence is CASSLVGDTEAFF. Written as DNA, the CDR3 is TGTGCCAGCAGCTTAGTGGGGGACACTGAAGCTTTCTTT. The chain couples TRBV11-2 to TRBJ1-1; D possibly corresponds to TRBD1 (5 bases). CDR3 length equals 13 residues. V was shortened by 1 base and J by 3 bases, with 6 bases between the two germline ends. Germline CDR1 reads SGHAT; CDR2 reads FQNNGV.

This chain joins TRBV5-1 and TRBJ1-3; no clear D gene. The CDR3 sequence is 13 residues long. In germline, CDR1 is SGHRS, CDR2 YFSETQ. V gave up 0 bases and J gave up 3 bases, with 4 bases separating them. The CDR3 is CASSLAGGNTIYF. The CDR3 DNA is TGCGCCAGCAGCTTGGCGGGTGGAAACACCATATATTTT.

The J gene is TRBJ2-1, the V gene TRBV27; tentatively, D is TRBD1 (7 bases). Trimming removed 5 bases at V and 14 bases at J, with 19 bases between. Germline V gives CDR1 MNHEY, CDR2 SMNVEV (reference sequence). CDR3 length: 13 residues. CDR3 region: CASSPTRGRGEFF. The DNA of the CDR3 is TGTGCCAGCAGTCCCACCCGGGGCAGGGGGGAGTTCTTC.

V gene TRBV3-1 (or the pseudogene TRBV3-2) combines with J gene TRBJ2-7; 9 nucleotides agree with TRBD2. Trimming cost V 1 base and J 1 base; bases outside gene matches: 11. CDR1 is LGHDT and CDR2 is YNNKEL in the germline V gene (reference sequence). The CDR3 is 18 amino acids. CDR3 amino acids: CASSQAPRVSGSSYEQYF. CDR3 DNA: TGTGCCAGCAGCCAAGCGCCGCGAGTTAGCGGGAGTTCCTACGAGCAGTACTTC.

V and J are TRBV7-8 and TRBJ1-6; D is ambiguous. Deletions cut 2 bases from V and 0 bases from J, with 14 bases between. The CDR3 has 18 amino acids. Per the germline V gene, CDR1 is SGHVS and CDR2 is FQNEAQ. Here the CDR3 reads CASSLYPATSSYNSPLHF. Written as DNA, the CDR3 is TGTGCCAGCAGCTTATACCCGGCCACGAGCTCCTATAATTCACCCCTCCACTTT. Looking up the rest from reference TRBV7-8 and TRBJ1-6 gives the full variable domain: GAGVSQSPRYKVAKRGQDVALRCDPISGHVSLFWYQQALGQGPEFLTYFQNEAQLDKSGLPSDRFFAERPEGSVSTLKIQRTQQEDSAVYLCASSLYPATSSYNSPLHFGNGTRLTVT.

V usage is TRBV6-5 and J usage is TRBJ2-7, with a possible D match to TRBD2 (6 bases). V was trimmed by 2 bases and J by 4 bases, leaving 15 bases between them. The length of the CDR3 is 15 residues. Germline V gene sequence: CDR1 MNHEY, CDR2 SVGAGI. The CDR3 region is CASSYGGGRTYEQYF. CDR3 coding DNA: TGTGCCAGCAGTTACGGTGGTGGGAGGACTTACGAGCAGTACTTC.

The rearrangement joins TRBV6-1 to TRBJ2-6; TRBD1 might be the D (5 bases). V was pared by 3 bases and J by 1 base, with 16 bases between. CDR1 MNHNS and CDR2 SASEGT come from the germline V gene. CDR3 size: 18 residues. The CDR3 nucleotides are TGTGCCAGCAGTGACCAGGGCGCCCGGTTTTCTGGGGCCAACGTCCTGACTTTC. Amino acids: CASSDQGARFSGANVLTF.